Listed below are T cell receptor beta chains from one sample, sequenced in a study of control samples from healthy donors and cancer patients. Repertoires were generated with immunoSEQ multiplex PCR, while TCRdb's copy carries only in-frame clones and drops some. The table lists about 99,000 clones, about 89% of them singletons. Material: PBMCs. Receptor source: a man in his fifties or sixties with lung cancer. Both conserved end residues are part of each CDR3. A D gene is named only where the DNA matches it firmly. The size of a clone is reported for some rows only, either as once, few or many, or as a class for expanded clones.

v_call: TRBV9
d_call: .
clone_size: .
j_call: TRBJ1-2
cdr3_aa: CASSARGNGYTF
cdr3_nt: TGTGCCAGCAGCGCGAGGGGGAATGGCTACACCTTC

v_call: TRBV5-4
d_call: TRBD1
clone_size: .
j_call: TRBJ1-2
cdr3_aa: CASSPPGQRYTF
cdr3_nt: TGTGCCAGCAGCCCCCCGGGACAGCGCTACACCTTC

v_call: TRBV12-3/TRBV12-4
d_call: TRBD1
clone_size: .
j_call: TRBJ2-7
cdr3_aa: CASSFSDRYEQYF
cdr3_nt: TGTGCCAGCAGTTTTTCGGACAGGTACGAGCAGTACTTC

v_call: TRBV18
d_call: .
clone_size: .
j_call: TRBJ1-4
cdr3_aa: CASSPRALGGQPFTGWEKLFF
cdr3_nt: TGTGCCAGCTCACCACGCGCCTTAGGGGGACAACCGTTCACTGGATGGGAAAAACTGTTTTTT

v_call: TRBV2
d_call: TRBD2
clone_size: .
j_call: TRBJ2-3
cdr3_aa: CASSEDGRGANTDTQYF
cdr3_nt: TGTGCCAGCAGTGAAGATGGGCGGGGGGCAAATACGGATACGCAGTATTTT

v_call: TRBV14
d_call: TRBD1
clone_size: once
j_call: TRBJ2-7
cdr3_aa: CASSPWTGVRNEQYF
cdr3_nt: TGTGCCAGCAGCCCCTGGACAGGGGTTAGGAACGAGCAGTACTTC

v_call: TRBV30
d_call: .
clone_size: .
j_call: TRBJ2-7
cdr3_aa: CAWRGGNYEQYF
cdr3_nt: TGTGCCTGGAGGGGGGGAAACTACGAGCAGTACTTC

v_call: TRBV23-1
d_call: .
clone_size: .
j_call: TRBJ2-3
cdr3_aa: CASSQVEIQTGTGDTDTQYF
cdr3_nt: TGCGCCAGCAGTCAAGTAGAAATTCAAACCGGGACGGGCGACACAGATACGCAGTATTTT

v_call: TRBV7-2
d_call: .
clone_size: .
j_call: TRBJ1-4
cdr3_aa: CASSLGGQSSKLFF
cdr3_nt: TGTGCCAGCAGCTTAGGCGGACAGTCGTCAAAACTGTTTTTT

v_call: TRBV11-2
d_call: TRBD2
clone_size: .
j_call: TRBJ2-7
cdr3_aa: CASSSGTSGASYEQYF
cdr3_nt: TGTGCCAGCAGCTCCGGGACTAGCGGGGCCTCCTACGAGCAGTACTTC

v_call: TRBV30
d_call: .
clone_size: .
j_call: TRBJ1-6
cdr3_aa: CAWSASSSYNSPLHF
cdr3_nt: TGTGCCTGGAGTGCCTCGAGCTCCTATAATTCACCCCTCCACTTT

v_call: TRBV3-1/TRBV3-2
d_call: TRBD1
clone_size: .
j_call: TRBJ1-1
cdr3_aa: CASSLQGAGDTEAFF
cdr3_nt: TGTGCCAGCAGCCTCCAGGGGGCAGGGGACACTGAAGCTTTCTTT

v_call: TRBV2
d_call: .
clone_size: .
j_call: TRBJ1-1
cdr3_aa: CATREGGLNTEAFF
cdr3_nt: TGTGCCACCAGAGAGGGGGGTTTGAACACTGAAGCTTTCTTT

v_call: TRBV5-1
d_call: TRBD1
clone_size: .
j_call: TRBJ2-3
cdr3_aa: CASSPGQGGDTQYF
cdr3_nt: TGCGCCAGCAGCCCAGGACAGGGGGGAGATACGCAGTATTTT

v_call: TRBV11-1
d_call: .
clone_size: .
j_call: TRBJ2-5
cdr3_aa: CASSLGDSRETQYF
cdr3_nt: TGTGCCAGCAGCTTAGGGGACTCGCGGGAGACCCAGTACTTC

v_call: TRBV4-1
d_call: TRBD1
clone_size: .
j_call: TRBJ2-5
cdr3_aa: CASSSGDRGEETQYF
cdr3_nt: TGCGCCAGCAGCTCCGGGGACAGGGGTGAAGAGACCCAGTACTTC

v_call: TRBV7-9
d_call: .
clone_size: .
j_call: TRBJ2-5
cdr3_aa: CASSLGQASEETQYF
cdr3_nt: TGTGCCAGCAGCTTAGGTCAAGCTAGCGAAGAGACCCAGTACTTC

v_call: TRBV5-1
d_call: .
clone_size: .
j_call: TRBJ1-6
cdr3_aa: CASRTTTGRNYNSPLHF
cdr3_nt: TGCGCCAGCCGCACCACGACCGGGCGAAACTATAATTCACCCCTCCACTTT

v_call: TRBV14
d_call: .
clone_size: once
j_call: TRBJ2-7
cdr3_aa: CASSRVNSYEQYF
cdr3_nt: TGTGCCAGCAGCCGCGTTAACAGCTACGAGCAGTACTTC

v_call: TRBV7-9
d_call: TRBD1
clone_size: .
j_call: TRBJ2-1
cdr3_aa: CASSYAWDRDPYNEQFF
cdr3_nt: TGTGCCAGCAGCTACGCTTGGGACAGGGATCCCTACAATGAGCAGTTCTTC

v_call: TRBV7-3
d_call: .
clone_size: .
j_call: TRBJ1-3
cdr3_aa: CASSLKADDGNTIYF
cdr3_nt: TGTGCCAGCAGCTTAAAGGCAGACGATGGAAACACCATATATTTT

v_call: TRBV25-1
d_call: .
clone_size: .
j_call: TRBJ2-5
cdr3_aa: CASSVGGEGTQYF
cdr3_nt: TGTGCCAGCAGTGTAGGAGGGGAAGGGACCCAGTACTTC

v_call: TRBV5-6
d_call: .
clone_size: .
j_call: TRBJ1-2
cdr3_aa: CASSEDWGDNYGYTF
cdr3_nt: TGTGCCAGCAGCGAGGATTGGGGGGATAACTATGGCTACACCTTC

v_call: TRBV13
d_call: .
clone_size: .
j_call: TRBJ2-2
cdr3_aa: CASSLLLFGTNGEKNTGELFF
cdr3_nt: TGTGCCAGCAGCTTATTATTGTTCGGGACAAACGGGGAGAAGAACACCGGGGAGCTGTTTTTT

v_call: TRBV5-4
d_call: TRBD2
clone_size: .
j_call: TRBJ2-1
cdr3_aa: CASRFRLAGGNEQFF
cdr3_nt: TGTGCCAGCAGGTTTAGACTAGCGGGGGGAAATGAGCAGTTCTTC

v_call: TRBV5-1
d_call: .
clone_size: .
j_call: TRBJ2-1
cdr3_aa: CASSLARGATYNEQFF
cdr3_nt: TGCGCCAGCAGCTTGGCCCGTGGGGCCACCTACAATGAGCAGTTCTTC

v_call: TRBV7-9
d_call: .
clone_size: .
j_call: TRBJ1-1
cdr3_aa: CASSFGMYEAFF
cdr3_nt: TGTGCCAGCAGCTTCGGGATGTATGAAGCTTTCTTT

v_call: TRBV15
d_call: .
clone_size: once
j_call: TRBJ2-3
cdr3_aa: CATSRDFGTDTQYF
cdr3_nt: TGTGCCACCAGCAGAGATTTCGGCACAGATACGCAGTATTTT

v_call: TRBV3-1/TRBV3-2
d_call: .
clone_size: .
j_call: TRBJ1-1
cdr3_aa: CASSQDGTVTEAFF
cdr3_nt: TGTGCCAGCAGCCAAGACGGGACGGTTACTGAAGCTTTCTTT

v_call: TRBV24-1
d_call: .
clone_size: .
j_call: TRBJ2-1
cdr3_aa: CATSDPDRRNNEQFF
cdr3_nt: TGTGCCACCAGTGACCCTGACAGGAGGAACAATGAGCAGTTCTTC

v_call: TRBV9
d_call: TRBD2
clone_size: .
j_call: TRBJ2-5
cdr3_aa: CASTRTGTSGSQETQYF
cdr3_nt: TGTGCCAGCACGAGAACCGGGACTAGCGGGAGCCAAGAGACCCAGTACTTC

v_call: TRBV10-3
d_call: .
clone_size: .
j_call: TRBJ2-3
cdr3_aa: CAISEGQGTDTQYF
cdr3_nt: TGTGCCATCAGTGAGGGGCAGGGCACAGATACGCAGTATTTT

v_call: TRBV6-6
d_call: .
clone_size: .
j_call: TRBJ2-5
cdr3_aa: CASSYWNREQETQYF
cdr3_nt: TGTGCCAGCAGTTACTGGAACCGGGAGCAAGAGACCCAGTACTTC

v_call: TRBV27
d_call: TRBD1
clone_size: .
j_call: TRBJ1-4
cdr3_aa: CASSLRGRATNEKLFF
cdr3_nt: TGTGCCAGCAGTCTCAGGGGGCGGGCAACTAATGAAAAACTGTTTTTT

v_call: TRBV2
d_call: TRBD2
clone_size: .
j_call: TRBJ2-1
cdr3_aa: CASSEWYPGGGYNEQFF
cdr3_nt: TGTGCCAGCAGTGAATGGTACCCGGGGGGGGGCTACAATGAGCAGTTCTTC

v_call: TRBV6-5
d_call: TRBD2
clone_size: .
j_call: TRBJ2-5
cdr3_aa: CASRSSGGDETQYF
cdr3_nt: TGTGCCAGCAGAAGTAGCGGGGGTGACGAGACCCAGTACTTC

v_call: TRBV5-8
d_call: .
clone_size: .
j_call: TRBJ2-4
cdr3_aa: CASSLDVLAKNIQYF
cdr3_nt: TGTGCCAGCAGCTTGGACGTACTAGCCAAAAACATTCAGTACTTC

v_call: TRBV2
d_call: .
clone_size: .
j_call: TRBJ1-5
cdr3_aa: CASTNRNRADQPQHF
cdr3_nt: TGTGCCAGCACTAATAGGAACAGAGCTGATCAGCCCCAGCATTTT

v_call: TRBV29-1
d_call: .
clone_size: .
j_call: TRBJ1-2
cdr3_aa: CSAEPGDGYTF
cdr3_nt: TGCAGCGCCGAACCAGGGGATGGCTACACCTTC

v_call: TRBV18
d_call: .
clone_size: .
j_call: TRBJ2-1
cdr3_aa: CASSPPVPGNEQFF
cdr3_nt: TGTGCCAGCTCACCACCGGTCCCGGGTAATGAGCAGTTCTTC

v_call: TRBV27
d_call: .
clone_size: .
j_call: TRBJ1-2
cdr3_aa: CASSFLDTGYGYTF
cdr3_nt: TGTGCCAGCAGTTTTTTAGACACAGGCTATGGCTACACCTTC

v_call: TRBV5-4
d_call: .
clone_size: .
j_call: TRBJ2-1
cdr3_aa: CASSNPGGASSSYNEQFF
cdr3_nt: TGTGCCAGCAGCAACCCCGGAGGGGCCTCAAGCTCCTACAATGAGCAGTTCTTC

v_call: TRBV6-5
d_call: .
clone_size: .
j_call: TRBJ2-2
cdr3_aa: CASSETTGELFF
cdr3_nt: TGTGCCAGTTCAGAAACCACCGGGGAGCTGTTTTTT

v_call: TRBV18
d_call: .
clone_size: .
j_call: TRBJ1-1
cdr3_aa: CASSPVRANTEAFF
cdr3_nt: TGTGCCAGCTCACCGGTCAGGGCAAATACTGAAGCTTTCTTT

v_call: TRBV12-5
d_call: .
clone_size: .
j_call: TRBJ2-1
cdr3_aa: CASASRGEDEQFF
cdr3_nt: TGTGCTAGTGCCTCGAGGGGGGAGGATGAGCAGTTCTTC

v_call: TRBV6-6
d_call: TRBD1
clone_size: .
j_call: TRBJ1-5
cdr3_aa: CASTQGPNSNQPQHF
cdr3_nt: TGTGCCAGTACACAGGGGCCCAATAGCAATCAGCCCCAGCATTTT

v_call: TRBV5-8
d_call: TRBD2
clone_size: .
j_call: TRBJ2-3
cdr3_aa: CASSLGSGGIRTDTQYF
cdr3_nt: TGTGCCAGCAGCCTGGGCAGCGGGGGTATACGCACAGATACGCAGTATTTT